Following are 3 T cell receptor beta chains from one sample sequenced in a study of blood T cell repertoires in COVID-19. Assay used: immunoSEQ multiplex PCR; TCRdb lists only in-frame clones, some missing. The sample shows 210,000 or so clones, around 80% of them seen only once. What was sequenced was peripheral blood. The receptors here all came from a woman between 40 and 55 years old with acute or convalescent COVID-19.

The chain has TRBV28 and TRBJ2-3; TRBD1 matches 12 bases. This CDR3 spans 15 amino acids. Germline CDR1 MDHEN, CDR2 SYDVKM. J was trimmed by 4 bases and V by 10 bases; bases with no gene match: 9. CDR3 protein: CATRVGTGGADTQYF. DNA for the CDR3: TGTGCCACGCGGGTCGGGACAGGGGGCGCAGATACGCAGTATTTT.

The gene calls are TRBV19 and TRBJ2-7; TRBD1 aligns across 9 bases. Germline CDR1 and CDR2: LNHDA and SQIVND (reference sequence). After removal of 3 bases from V and 5 bases from J, the junction contained 14 bases not matched to a gene. This CDR3 contains 17 residues. This CDR3 reads CASSISAGTGGLDEQYF. The CDR3 DNA follows: TGTGCCAGTAGTATCTCGGCTGGTACAGGGGGCTTGGACGAGCAGTACTTC.

The V call is TRBV7-3, the J call TRBJ2-7; D possibly corresponds to TRBD2 (5 bases). CDR3 length: 14 amino acids. V was clipped by 1 base and J by 0 bases, with 7 bases between them. Germline CDR1 is SGHTA and CDR2 is FQGTGA. The CDR3 here is CASSLNGDSYEQYF. The CDR3 DNA is TGTGCCAGCAGCTTAAACGGGGACTCCTACGAGCAGTACTTC. Variable domain in full (rest from reference TRBV7-3 and TRBJ2-7): GAGVSQTPSNKVTEKGKYVELRCDPISGHTALYWYRQSLGQGPEFLIYFQGTGAADDSGLPNDRFFAVRPEGSVSTLKIQRTERGDSAVYLCASSLNGDSYEQYFGPGTRLTVT.